This entry concerns a single T cell receptor (beta chain). The antigen is unknown. Profiling relied on immunoSEQ multiplex PCR, and the TCRdb table lists in-frame clones only, not all of them. Of roughly 28,000 clones in the sample, just under 85% were seen once. In germline, CDR1 is WNHNN, CDR2 SYGVQD (reference sequence). CDR3 size: 13 residues. V was clipped by 2 bases and J by 8 bases, with 9 bases between them. This sample was included in a study of monozygotic twins with cystic fibrosis. The overall study: Library input was 2.5 to 3.5 micrograms of fragmented DNA, with 15 PCR cycles. Points from the study as a whole: No link emerged between shared CDR3 counts and age, concordance or severity. Median Simpson clonality of 0.0095 suggested naive T cells predominated.

Sequences were obtained from blood. V is TRBV10-1 and J is TRBJ1-4; no definite D call. The TCR was taken from a girl aged 2 to 9 with cystic fibrosis. CDR3 sequence (DNA): TGCGCCAGCAGTGAGAGGGTGGACGAAAAACTGTTTTTT. Amino acid sequence: CASSERVDEKLFF.